This T cell receptor beta chain was identified during a study of beta chain features in type 1 diabetes. Turning to the study itself: Patient and healthy donor groups were alike in age, gender and cell yields. Findings and limits, study-wide: Amplification by PCR could prefer shorter templates, with the same effect in patients and controls.

Reverse transcribing all isolated RNA meant expressed TCRB transcripts were sequenced. Sequencing was performed with immunoSEQ multiplex PCR; in TCRdb, only in-frame clones are kept and a portion is missing. The repertoire holds under 90,000 clones, with roughly 34% as singletons. The CDR3 consists of 14 residues. The V gene's germline CDR1 is SGHTA and CDR2 FQGNSA. V was shortened by 5 bases and J by 0 bases, with 10 bases between the two germline ends. A few counts support this clone. The antigen is undetermined. The sequencing sample was made of stem cell memory CD4+ T cells from blood. The TCR was taken from a woman younger than 35 in good health. The chain recombines TRBV7-2 with TRBJ1-1; no firm D call. The CDR3 spells CASSARSMNTEAFF. CDR3 bases: TGTGCCAGCAGCGCCCGCTCTATGAACACTGAAGCTTTCTTT. Full variable domain (rest looked up from reference TRBV7-2 and TRBJ1-1): GAGVSQSPSNKVTEKGKDVELRCDPISGHTALYWYRQSLGQGLEFLIYFQGNSAPDKSGLPSDRFSAERTGGSVSTLTIQRTQQEDSAVYLCASSARSMNTEAFFGQGTRLTVV.